This T cell receptor beta chain comes out of a study of spatial heterogeneity in lung cancer. In the study overall: As counted in raw reads, each unique TCR and UMI combination appeared more than ten times on average.

Time point: blood at routine non-recurrence follow-up after resection. Tumor, nontumor lung or frozen PBMC supplied whole RNA, sequenced without sorting. In germline, CDR1 is DFQATT, CDR2 SNEGSKA (reference sequence). V was cut by 3 bases and J by 9 bases, with 15 bases left in between. The CDR3 loop spans 13 amino acids. Carried by each TCR cDNA molecule was a unique molecular identifier. TCRdb re-analysed the 5' RACE reads in MiXCR, keeping a single row per CDR3 protein. The sample includes tens of thousands of distinct CDR3 sequences, 5.4% seen only once; the top ten take less than 25%. The rearrangement joins TRBV20-1 to TRBJ1-5, with a weak D call TRBD1 (6 bases). The sample here was PBMCs, taken at follow-up. The clonotype was recovered from a female donor with early-stage non-small cell lung cancer. The CDR3 DNA follows: TGCAGTGCTAGTTCAGGGGCCCCGGCGCCCCAGCATTTT. This gives the protein CSASSGAPAPQHF.